The clone carrying this TCR beta chain was detected only once. Naive-designated CD8 cells lacked CD45RO, were positively enriched for CCR7, and omitted terminally differentiated effector memory CD45RA+ cells. After removal of 6 bases from V and 2 bases from J, the junction contained 11 bases not matched to a gene. The CDR3 has 17 amino acids. In germline, CDR1 is LNHDA, CDR2 SQIVND (reference sequence). This sample stems from a study of shared clonotypes between healthy human individuals. Every immunoSEQ plate was one replicate of a subset's evenly spread DNA. Profiled with immunoSEQ multiplex PCR; TCRdb holds only in-frame clones, not every one. In the table there are roughly 2.1 million clones, just over 90% of which are singletons.

Sequences were obtained from naive CD8+ T cells from PBMCs. The receptor's source is a young man in good health. Some clones in this sample may be carry-over from other donors' samples. This chain connects TRBV19 to TRBJ2-4; 9 nucleotides align to TRBD1. The CDR3 here is CASRSVWGQGPKNIQYF. In DNA form, the CDR3 reads TGTGCCAGTAGATCAGTATGGGGACAGGGTCCCAAAAACATTCAGTACTTC.